This TCR beta chain was captured by sequencing in a study of type 1 regulatory T cells. In TCRdb, the reads were re-called with MiXCR into one record per CDR3 protein. The sample contains about 42,000 distinct CDR3 sequences, more than 10% of which appear only once. The V gene's germline CDR1 is SGHRS and CDR2 YFSETQ. The length of the CDR3 is 16 residues. V shed 4 bases and J 5 bases; nucleotides not matched to a gene: 14. This clonotype occurred many times. Its antigen is not identified. The chain recombines TRBV5-1 with TRBJ2-5; 7 nucleotides agree with TRBD2. The sample taken for sequencing was cultured non-Tr1 T cells, either the whole culture or a sorted T cell fraction (not recorded which). The sequence came from a human donor in good health. CDR3 DNA sequence: TGCGCCAGCAGCGCAGGGAGGCTAGCGGAGGCGGAGACCCAGTACTTC. Translating it yields CASSAGRLAEAETQYF.